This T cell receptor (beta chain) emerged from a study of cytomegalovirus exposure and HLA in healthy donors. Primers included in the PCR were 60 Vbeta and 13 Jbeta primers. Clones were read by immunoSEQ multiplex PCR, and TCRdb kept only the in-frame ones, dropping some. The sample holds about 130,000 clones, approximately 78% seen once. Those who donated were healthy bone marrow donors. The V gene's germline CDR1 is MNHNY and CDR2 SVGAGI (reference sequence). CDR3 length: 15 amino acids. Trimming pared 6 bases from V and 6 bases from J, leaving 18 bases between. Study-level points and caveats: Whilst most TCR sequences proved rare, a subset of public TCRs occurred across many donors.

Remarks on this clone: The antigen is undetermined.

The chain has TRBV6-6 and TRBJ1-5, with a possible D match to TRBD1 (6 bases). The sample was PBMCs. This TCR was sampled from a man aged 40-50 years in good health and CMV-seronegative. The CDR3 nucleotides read TGTGCCAGCAGCCTCCCTCGGACAGTCGGTCAGCCCCAGCATTTT. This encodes CASSLPRTVGQPQHF.